This TCR beta chain emerged from a study of blood T cell repertoires in COVID-19. Study context: The cDNA or gDNA used as material had been derived from T cells, B-cell-depleted T cells, or PBMCs.

This clone was counted once. In the study's own analysis: From reference gene primer amplification, estimates of nucleated cell counts were derived. The table came from immunoSEQ multiplex PCR; TCRdb's copy has only in-frame clones and leaves some out. The V and J calls and clone size are taken from that table; D and trimming were inferred from the DNA. The data hold about 140,000 clones, with 60% to 80% observed a single time. The CDR3 is 11 amino acids. Per germline, CDR1 DFQATT and CDR2 SNEGSKA (reference sequence). V shed 5 bases and J shed 3 bases, with 7 bases lying between them. Those enrolled, adults aged roughly 18 to 95 years, came from 25 or so US areas.

The receptor was isolated from a woman aged 50 to 65 who had recovered from COVID-19. J is TRBJ1-2 and V is TRBV20-1; possibly TRBD1 for D (6 bases). Sequencing used PBMCs or T cells enriched from blood (not recorded which). CDR3 sequence reads: CSARTDYGYTF. As DNA, the CDR3 is TGCAGTGCTCGGACAGACTATGGCTACACCTTC.